This TCR beta chain was observed in a study of TIL therapy for anti-PD-1-resistant metastatic lung cancer. Study details: By whole-exome sequencing, median non-synonymous tumor mutation burden was roughly 1.6 mutations per megabase.

There are a few counts of this clone. Its antigen is still unknown. As for time point: pre-treatment sample, taken before nivolumab and TIL therapy. Most excised metastases sampled were pleural nodules or supraclavicular lymph nodes. Sequencing used immunoSEQ v3. Produced via immunoSEQ multiplex PCR; TCRdb's table is partial and in-frame only. The sample yields tens of thousands of clones, less than 75% seen once. General study results and limits: TIL cultures after expansion showed higher clonality and lower diversity than baseline tumor (median around 5.9% vs 31%).

This TCR derives from a person between 25 and 80 years old with non-small cell lung cancer. The sample was tumor tissue, taken at baseline.

The DNA of the CDR3 is TGCGCCAGCACGGGGAGACAGCTTTACAATGAGCAGTTCTTC. Translation: CASTGRQLYNEQFF. The chain carries TRBV10-1 and TRBJ2-1, with D possibly being TRBD1 or TRBD2 (5 bases each). The germline V gene encodes CDR1 WNHNN and CDR2 SYGVQD (reference sequence). V dropped 7 bases and J dropped 4 bases, with 14 bases sitting between them. This CDR3 spans 14 amino acids.